The 29 T cell receptor beta chains in this list originate from one sample, sequenced in a study of blood T cell repertoires in COVID-19. The table came from immunoSEQ multiplex PCR; TCRdb's copy has only in-frame clones and leaves some out. The sample includes 130,000 to 150,000 clones, 80% to 90% of them seen just once. Sequenced input: peripheral blood. The receptor set was obtained from a woman between 45 and 65 years old with active or convalescent COVID-19.

This chain uses TRBV28 with TRBJ1-5, with 9 bases matching TRBD1. This CDR3 spans 14 amino acids. Trimming cost V 6 bases and J 4 bases; bases outside gene matches: 4. The V gene's germline CDR1 is MDHEN and CDR2 SYDVKM. This chain's CDR3 is CASRDGTGNQPQHF. Here the CDR3 DNA reads TGTGCCAGCAGGGACGGGACAGGGAATCAGCCCCAGCATTTT. Supplemented by reference TRBV28 and TRBJ1-5, the full variable domain reads DVKVTQSSRYLVKRTGEKVFLECVQDMDHENMFWYRQDPGLGLRLIYFSYDVKMKEKGDIPEGYSVSREKKERFSLILESASTNQTSMYLCASRDGTGNQPQHFGDGTRLSIL.

The sample holds a few counts of this clone. The V gene is TRBV7-2, the J gene TRBJ1-2, with TRBD1 matching over 8 bases. This CDR3 spans 15 amino acids. The ends lost 3 bases at V and 7 bases at J; junction bases unmatched: 10. Germline-derived CDR1 and CDR2 are SGHTA and FQGNSA. CDR3 nucleotides: TGTGCCAGCAGCTTGGGGGACAGGAAGTTGAGTGGCTACACCTTC. It is translated as CASSLGDRKLSGYTF.

The V and J genes are TRBV7-9 and TRBJ1-5, with D unclear. Trimming pared 5 bases from V and 6 bases from J, leaving 11 bases between. CDR1 and CDR2 from the germline V gene are SEHNR and FQNEAQ (reference sequence). This CDR3 contains 13 residues. The CDR3 region is CASSPEGGQPQHF. CDR3 nucleotides: TGTGCCAGCAGCCCCGAGGGTGGTCAGCCCCAGCATTTT.

CDR3 coding DNA: TGTGCCAGCGGCGCCGGGACACACTCTGAGACCCAGTACTTC. Encoded protein: CASGAGTHSETQYF. The genes are TRBV6-6 and TRBJ2-5; D possibly corresponds to TRBD1 (6 bases). Trimming took off 8 bases at V and 5 bases at J, with 18 bases between the two ends. The germline CDR1 and CDR2 sequences are MNHNY and SVGAGI (reference sequence). The CDR3 totals 14 residues.

This clone was seen a few times. The chain couples TRBV4-3 to TRBJ2-7, with D unresolved. V lost 0 bases to trimming and J lost 6 bases, with 12 bases between them. CDR1 is LGHNA, CDR2 YSLEER, per germline. The CDR3 covers 14 residues. CDR3 sequence reads: CASSQDSPAVEQYF. Here the CDR3 DNA reads TGCGCCAGCAGCCAAGATTCCCCCGCAGTCGAGCAGTACTTC.

The CDR3 here is CASSHGSSGNIQYF. In DNA, the CDR3 is TGTGCCAGCAGCCACGGATCTTCGGGGAACATTCAGTACTTC. The rearrangement uses TRBV3-1 (or the pseudogene TRBV3-2) and TRBJ2-4, with D perhaps matching TRBD2 (5 bases). There are 14 residues in the CDR3. CDR1 and CDR2 (germline): LGHDT, YNNKEL (reference sequence). V was clipped by 3 bases and J by 7 bases, with 13 bases between them.

The V call is TRBV7-3, the J call TRBJ2-7; 8 nucleotides line up with TRBD1. With V trimmed by 4 bases and J by 5 bases, 7 bases remained unmatched. Germline CDR1 reads SGHTA; CDR2 reads FQGTGA. The CDR3 runs 14 residues. The CDR3 coding sequence is TGTGCCAGCAGCTCCGGGACAGGCTTTGACGAGCAGTACTTC. Amino acid sequence: CASSSGTGFDEQYF. The whole variable domain, filled in from reference TRBV7-3 and TRBJ2-7, reads GAGVSQTPSNKVTEKGKYVELRCDPISGHTALYWYRQSLGQGPEFLIYFQGTGAADDSGLPNDRFFAVRPEGSVSTLKIQRTERGDSAVYLCASSSGTGFDEQYFGPGTRLTVT.

The chain combines TRBV27 with TRBJ2-1, with 10 bases fitting TRBD1. The germline V gene encodes CDR1 MNHEY and CDR2 SMNVEV (reference sequence). The CDR3 consists of 15 residues. The V and J ends lost 6 bases and 4 bases, in that order; junction bases with no gene match: 6. CDR3: CASSRRGQGYNEQFF. The CDR3 DNA reads TGTGCCAGCAGCCGGCGGGGACAGGGGTACAATGAGCAGTTCTTC.

The chain joins TRBV7-8 to TRBJ1-5; maybe TRBD1 (5 bases). The CDR3 length is 14 residues. Trimming pared 1 base from V and 5 bases from J, leaving 9 bases between. From germline, CDR1 is SGHVS and CDR2 FQNEAQ. This CDR3 is CASSLVGADQPQHF. For the CDR3, the DNA is TGTGCCAGCAGCTTAGTAGGGGCGGATCAGCCCCAGCATTTT.

The V gene is TRBV2, the J gene TRBJ2-7; 8 nucleotides match TRBD2. Trimming at V came to 2 bases and at J to 2 bases, leaving 11 bases not matched to a gene. From germline, CDR1 is SNHLY and CDR2 FYNNEI. CDR3 length: 17 residues. The CDR3 DNA reads as TGTGCCAGCAGTGAATTCGCCGGACTAGCTCCGGCCTACGAGCAGTACTTC. The encoded protein is CASSEFAGLAPAYEQYF.

The CDR3 reads CASSLGRRESGTGELFF. Written as DNA, the CDR3 is TGTGCCAGCAGCTTAGGGCGGCGGGAGTCGGGCACCGGGGAGCTGTTTTTT. The V gene is TRBV11-3, the J gene TRBJ2-2; 7 bases match TRBD2. Losses at the gene ends were 1 base for V and 4 bases for J; bases not matched to a gene: 9. Germline values: CDR1 SGHNT, CDR2 YENEEA. There are 17 residues in the CDR3.

This chain uses TRBV28 with TRBJ2-1; 9 nucleotides agree with TRBD1. V lost 6 bases and J lost 9; bases outside the gene matches: 6. Germline CDR1 is MDHEN and CDR2 is SYDVKM. The CDR3 runs to 13 residues. CDR3 sequence (DNA): TGTGCCAGCAGCGGGGGACAGGGCGGTGAGCAGTTCTTC. This sequence encodes CASSGGQGGEQFF.

The chain links TRBV19 to TRBJ1-4; 8 bases agree with TRBD1. The length of the CDR3 is 16 residues. The germline V gene has CDR1 LNHDA and CDR2 SQIVND (reference sequence). Losses at the gene ends were 7 bases for V and 8 bases for J; bases not matched to a gene: 15. The CDR3 reads CASNAGDRGLREKLFF. For the CDR3, the DNA is TGTGCCAGTAATGCGGGCGACAGGGGACTTAGGGAAAAACTGTTTTTT.

This rearrangement joins TRBV5-1 to TRBJ2-2; TRBD2 matches 7 bases. The germline CDR1 and CDR2 sequences are SGHRS and YFSETQ. Trimming took 4 bases from V and 5 from J; bases not matched to a gene: 11. The CDR3 spans 16 residues. CDR3 DNA sequence: TGCGCCAGCAGCCCCCGGGGGGAAGGCCTGACCGGGGAGCTGTTTTTT. Translated, it gives CASSPRGEGLTGELFF. The full variable domain, completed using reference TRBV5-1 and TRBJ2-2, is KAGVTQTPRYLIKTRGQQVTLSCSPISGHRSVSWYQQTPGQGLQFLFEYFSETQRNKGNFPGRFSGRQFSNSRSEMNVSTLELGDSALYLCASSPRGEGLTGELFFGEGSRLTVL.

The gene calls are TRBV2 and TRBJ2-2; 8 bases are a match to TRBD1. Per germline, CDR1 SNHLY and CDR2 FYNNEI. V lost 7 bases to trimming and J lost 6 bases; unmatched junction nucleotides: 10. The CDR3 covers 15 residues. CDR3 region: CASTADRGSAGELFF. DNA of the CDR3: TGTGCCAGCACCGCTGACAGGGGAAGCGCCGGGGAGCTGTTTTTT. Full variable domain (outside the CDR3, taken from reference TRBV2 and TRBJ2-2): EPEVTQTPSHQVTQMGQEVILRCVPISNHLYFYWYRQILGQKVEFLVSFYNNEISEKSEIFDDQFSVERPDGSNFTLKIRSTKLEDSAMYFCASTADRGSAGELFFGEGSRLTVL.

Comments on this clone: A read error may account for a junction end that differs from germline. The V call is TRBV7-2, the J call TRBJ2-2, with D unresolved. Germline CDR1 and CDR2: SGHTA and FQGNSA. The CDR3 contains 14 residues. The CDR3 DNA is TGTGTCAGCAGCCCTCAACCCACGGGCGGGGAGCTGTTTTTT. This gives the protein CVSSPQPTGGELFF.

The V gene is TRBV19, the J gene TRBJ2-4; 7 nucleotides match TRBD1. This CDR3 spans 15 amino acids. Losses at the gene ends were 3 bases for V and 4 bases for J; bases not matched to a gene: 6. CDR1 and CDR2 from the germline V gene are LNHDA and SQIVND (reference sequence). For the CDR3, the DNA is TGTGCCAGTAGTATCCTACAGGGGCATAAAAACATTCAGTACTTC. Translating gives CASSILQGHKNIQYF.

The chain joins TRBV10-3 to TRBJ2-2, with TRBD1 matching over 9 bases. The CDR3 length is 13 residues. Germline CDR1 is ENHRY and CDR2 is SYGVKD. With V trimmed by 9 bases and J by 3 bases, 2 bases remained unmatched. For the CDR3, the DNA is TGTGCCATACAGGGGGCAGACACCGGGGAGCTGTTTTTT. Protein product: CAIQGADTGELFF.

The V gene is TRBV4-1, the J gene TRBJ1-2; 8 nucleotides match TRBD1. This CDR3 has 12 residues. Germline V gives CDR1 MGHRA, CDR2 YSYEKL. J was trimmed by 8 bases and V by 5 bases; bases with no gene match: 4. CDR3 residues: CASSADRGGYTF. CDR3 coding DNA: TGCGCCAGCAGCGCCGACAGGGGCGGCTACACCTTC.

The chain combines TRBV3-1 (or the pseudogene TRBV3-2) with TRBJ2-3, with 7 positions matching TRBD2. The junction had 1 base not matched to a gene; V was cut back by 1 base and J by 0 bases. This CDR3 has 15 amino acids. From germline, CDR1 is LGHDT and CDR2 YNNKEL (reference sequence). Written as DNA, the CDR3 is TGTGCCAGCAGCCAAGCGGGGGGAAGCACAGATACGCAGTATTTT. This codes for CASSQAGGSTDTQYF.

The chain uses TRBV28 and TRBJ2-7, with 8 bases lining up with TRBD1. The CDR3 has 14 amino acids. The ends lost 4 bases at V and 4 bases at J; junction bases unmatched: 6. Germline V gene data show CDR1 as MDHEN and CDR2 as SYDVKM. This CDR3 is CASSYWTGSYEQYF. The CDR3 DNA sequence: TGTGCCAGCAGTTATTGGACAGGGTCGTACGAGCAGTACTTC.

The V and J genes are TRBV3-1 (or the pseudogene TRBV3-2) and TRBJ1-2; TRBD1 matches at 9 bases. CDR1 and CDR2 (germline): LGHDT, YNNKEL (reference sequence). This CDR3 has 15 residues. The trim removed 3 bases at V and 2 bases at J, leaving 4 bases unmatched. The CDR3 region has the DNA TGTGCCAGCAGCCACCAAGGGACAGGGAACTATGGCTACACCTTC. Translating gives CASSHQGTGNYGYTF.

The chain recombines TRBV27 with TRBJ2-5; D not certain. Germline CDR1 and CDR2: MNHEY and SMNVEV (reference sequence). This CDR3 contains 13 residues. Deletions cut 5 bases from V and 0 bases from J, with 7 bases between. CDR3 bases: TGTGCCAGCAGTCCCCCTTACCAAGAGACCCAGTACTTC. This gives the protein CASSPPYQETQYF.

This chain connects TRBV2 to TRBJ2-3; perhaps TRBD1 as D (5 bases). The CDR3 length is 12 residues. The ends were cut back, 8 bases at V and 2 bases at J, with 8 bases in the middle. Germline assignment: CDR1 SNHLY and CDR2 FYNNEI. CDR3 in amino acids: CASGAFTDTQYF. Here the CDR3 DNA reads TGTGCCAGCGGGGCTTTCACAGATACGCAGTATTTT. The whole variable domain, filled in from reference TRBV2 and TRBJ2-3, reads EPEVTQTPSHQVTQMGQEVILRCVPISNHLYFYWYRQILGQKVEFLVSFYNNEISEKSEIFDDQFSVERPDGSNFTLKIRSTKLEDSAMYFCASGAFTDTQYFGPGTRLTVL.

Concerning this clone: The junction does not match germline at one end; this may be a read error. J is TRBJ1-5 and V is TRBV6-1, with D perhaps matching TRBD1 (6 bases). The CDR3 loop spans 15 amino acids. Germline V CDR1 and CDR2: MNHNS, SASEGT. This chain's CDR3 is CASSQAGVSNQPQHF. For the CDR3, the DNA is TGTGCCAGCAGTCAAGCAGGGGTTAGCAATCAGCCCCAGCATTTT.

The chain recombines TRBV5-4 with TRBJ1-2, with D maybe TRBD1 (5 bases). Germline CDR1 and CDR2: SGHNT and YYREEE (reference sequence). With 4 bases removed from V and 2 bases from J, the gap between germline ends came to 15 bases. The CDR3 contains 15 residues. For the CDR3, the DNA is TGTGCCAGCAGCCCCGGAGGGCGGGACAACTATGGCTACACCTTC. It encodes CASSPGGRDNYGYTF. Based on the CDR3 plus reference TRBV5-4 and TRBJ1-2, the full variable domain is ETGVTQSPTHLIKTRGQQVTLRCSSQSGHNTVSWYQQALGQGPQFIFQYYREEENGRGNFPPRFSGLQFPNYSSELNVNALELDDSALYLCASSPGGRDNYGYTFGSGTRLTVV.

The chain employs TRBV6-5 and TRBJ2-6; tentatively, D is TRBD1 (6 bases). CDR3 length: 15 amino acids. Between the trimmed V and J ends, which lost 5 bases and 4 bases, there was a span of 12 bases. Germline assignment: CDR1 MNHEY and CDR2 SVGAGI. DNA of the CDR3: TGTGCCAGCAGTCCCCAGGGGCTGGGGGCCAACGTCCTGACTTTC. Translating gives CASSPQGLGANVLTF.

V usage is TRBV18 and J usage is TRBJ1-5; 7 positions match TRBD1. The V and J ends lost 5 bases and 0 bases, in that order; junction bases with no gene match: 7. The CDR3 runs to 16 residues. CDR1 and CDR2 (germline): KGHSH, LQKENI. The CDR3 DNA follows: TGTGCCAGCTCATCCGGGACAGTTTATAGCAATCAGCCCCAGCATTTT. It specifies CASSSGTVYSNQPQHF.

V gene TRBV7-2 combines with J gene TRBJ2-1; no definite D call. The germline V and J ends were trimmed by 5 bases and 6 bases, with 8 bases remaining between them. Germline V gives CDR1 SGHTA, CDR2 FQGNSA. The CDR3 is made up of 12 amino acids. The CDR3 region is CASSQPLNEQFF. Here the CDR3 DNA reads TGTGCCAGCAGCCAACCACTCAATGAGCAGTTCTTC.